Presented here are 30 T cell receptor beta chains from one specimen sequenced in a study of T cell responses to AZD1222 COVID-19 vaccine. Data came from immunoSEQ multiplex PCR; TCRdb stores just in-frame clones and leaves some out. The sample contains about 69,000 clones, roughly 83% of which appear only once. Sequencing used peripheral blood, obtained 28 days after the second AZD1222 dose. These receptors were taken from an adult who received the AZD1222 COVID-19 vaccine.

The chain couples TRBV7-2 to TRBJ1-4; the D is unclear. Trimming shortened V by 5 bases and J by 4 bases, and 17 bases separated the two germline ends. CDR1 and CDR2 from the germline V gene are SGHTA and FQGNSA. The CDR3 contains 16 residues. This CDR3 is CASSEKTGIHNEKLFF. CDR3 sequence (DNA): TGTGCCAGCAGCGAAAAGACCGGGATACATAATGAAAAACTGTTTTTT. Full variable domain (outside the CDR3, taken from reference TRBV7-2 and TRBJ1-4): GAGVSQSPSNKVTEKGKDVELRCDPISGHTALYWYRQSLGQGLEFLIYFQGNSAPDKSGLPSDRFSAERTGGSVSTLTIQRTQQEDSAVYLCASSEKTGIHNEKLFFGSGTQLSVL.

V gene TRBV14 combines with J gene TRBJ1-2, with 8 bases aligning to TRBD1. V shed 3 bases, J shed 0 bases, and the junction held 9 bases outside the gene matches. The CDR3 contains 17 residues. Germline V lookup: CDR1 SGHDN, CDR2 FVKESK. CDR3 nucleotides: TGTGCCAGCAGCCAGAGGGCAGGGGGCAGAACTAACTATGGCTACACCTTC. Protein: CASSQRAGGRTNYGYTF. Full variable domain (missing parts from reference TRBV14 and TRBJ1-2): EAGVTQFPSHSVIEKGQTVTLRCDPISGHDNLYWYRRVMGKEIKFLLHFVKESKQDESGMPNNRFLAERTGGTYSTLKVQPAELEDSGVYFCASSQRAGGRTNYGYTFGSGTRLTVV.

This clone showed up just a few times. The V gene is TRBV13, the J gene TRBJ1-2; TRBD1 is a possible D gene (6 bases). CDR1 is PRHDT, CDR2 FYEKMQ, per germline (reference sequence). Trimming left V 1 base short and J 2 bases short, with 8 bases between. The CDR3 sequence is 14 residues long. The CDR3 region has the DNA TGTGCCAGCAGCTTAGTGGACAGCAACTATGGCTACACCTTC. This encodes CASSLVDSNYGYTF.

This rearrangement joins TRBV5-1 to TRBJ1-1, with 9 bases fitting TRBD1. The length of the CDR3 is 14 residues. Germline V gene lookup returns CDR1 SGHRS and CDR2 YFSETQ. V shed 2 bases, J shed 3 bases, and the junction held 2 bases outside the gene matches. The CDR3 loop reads CASSLQGADTEAFF. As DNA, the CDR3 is TGCGCCAGCAGCTTACAGGGGGCGGACACTGAAGCTTTCTTT.

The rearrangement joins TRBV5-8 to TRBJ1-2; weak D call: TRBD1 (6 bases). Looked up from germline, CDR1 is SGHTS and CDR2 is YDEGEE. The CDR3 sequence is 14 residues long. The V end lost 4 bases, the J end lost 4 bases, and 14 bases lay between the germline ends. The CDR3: CASSQGLVVYGYTF. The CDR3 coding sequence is TGTGCCAGCAGCCAGGGGTTGGTGGTCTATGGCTACACCTTC.

The CDR3 DNA reads TGTGCCAGCAGCCAAAGGACAGGCTACAATGAGCAGTTCTTC. This gives the protein CASSQRTGYNEQFF. The gene calls are TRBV3-1 (or the pseudogene TRBV3-2) and TRBJ2-1, with TRBD1 matching over 7 bases. This CDR3 contains 14 residues. After removal of 2 bases from V and 3 bases from J, the junction contained 1 base not matched to a gene. CDR1 is LGHDT, CDR2 YNNKEL, per germline (reference sequence).

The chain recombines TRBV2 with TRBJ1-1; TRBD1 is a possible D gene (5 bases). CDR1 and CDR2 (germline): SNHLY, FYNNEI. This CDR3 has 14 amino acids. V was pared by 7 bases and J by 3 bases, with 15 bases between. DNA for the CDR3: TGTGCCAGCAAACCCGGGTCGACAGACACTGAAGCTTTCTTT. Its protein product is CASKPGSTDTEAFF.

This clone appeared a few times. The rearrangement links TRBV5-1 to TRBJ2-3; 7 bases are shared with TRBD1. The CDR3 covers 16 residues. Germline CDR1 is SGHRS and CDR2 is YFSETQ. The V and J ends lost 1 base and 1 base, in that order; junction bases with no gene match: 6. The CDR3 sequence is CASSLLTGIGTDTQYF. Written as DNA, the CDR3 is TGCGCCAGCAGCTTGCTGACAGGGATAGGCACAGATACGCAGTATTTT.

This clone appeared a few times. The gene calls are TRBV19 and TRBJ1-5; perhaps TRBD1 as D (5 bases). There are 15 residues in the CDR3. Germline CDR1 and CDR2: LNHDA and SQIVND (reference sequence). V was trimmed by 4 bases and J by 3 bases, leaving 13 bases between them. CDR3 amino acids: CASSRWQGFNQPQHF. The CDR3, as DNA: TGTGCCAGTAGTAGGTGGCAGGGCTTCAATCAGCCCCAGCATTTT.

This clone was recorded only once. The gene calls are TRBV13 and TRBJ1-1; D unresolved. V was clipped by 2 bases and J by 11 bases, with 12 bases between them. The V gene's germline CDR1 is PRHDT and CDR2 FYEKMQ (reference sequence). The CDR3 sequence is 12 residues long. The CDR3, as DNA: TGTGCCAGCAGCTTAATATCGTTGTCGGCTTTCTTT. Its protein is CASSLISLSAFF.

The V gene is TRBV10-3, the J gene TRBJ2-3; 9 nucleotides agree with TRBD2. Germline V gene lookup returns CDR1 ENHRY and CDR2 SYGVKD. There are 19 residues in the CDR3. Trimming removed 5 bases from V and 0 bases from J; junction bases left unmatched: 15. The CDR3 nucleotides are TGTGCCATCAGTACTTTAGCGGGAGTGGGTACGGGAAGCACAGATACGCAGTATTTT. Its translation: CAISTLAGVGTGSTDTQYF.

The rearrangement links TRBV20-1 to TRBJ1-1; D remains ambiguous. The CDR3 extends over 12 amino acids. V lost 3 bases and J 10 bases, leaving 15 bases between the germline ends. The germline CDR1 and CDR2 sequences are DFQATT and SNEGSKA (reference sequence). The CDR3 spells CSASRQPVGAFF. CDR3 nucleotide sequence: TGCAGTGCTAGTCGGCAGCCTGTTGGAGCTTTCTTT.

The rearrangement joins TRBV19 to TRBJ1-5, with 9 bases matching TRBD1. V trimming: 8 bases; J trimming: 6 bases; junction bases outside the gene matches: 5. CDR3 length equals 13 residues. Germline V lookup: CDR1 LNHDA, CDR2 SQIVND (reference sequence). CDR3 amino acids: CASSGQGAQPQHF. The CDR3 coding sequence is TGTGCCAGTTCGGGACAGGGTGCTCAGCCCCAGCATTTT. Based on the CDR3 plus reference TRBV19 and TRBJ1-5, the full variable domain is DGGITQSPKYLFRKEGQNVTLSCEQNLNHDAMYWYRQDPGQGLRLIYYSQIVNDFQKGDIAEGYSVSREKKESFPLTVTSAQKNPTAFYLCASSGQGAQPQHFGDGTRLSIL.

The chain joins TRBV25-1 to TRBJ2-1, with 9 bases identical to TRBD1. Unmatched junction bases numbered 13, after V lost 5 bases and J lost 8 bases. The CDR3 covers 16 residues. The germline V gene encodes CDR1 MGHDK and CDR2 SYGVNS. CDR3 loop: CASSRTGVGRGDEQFF. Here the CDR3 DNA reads TGTGCCAGCAGTAGGACAGGGGTCGGTCGGGGGGATGAGCAGTTCTTC.

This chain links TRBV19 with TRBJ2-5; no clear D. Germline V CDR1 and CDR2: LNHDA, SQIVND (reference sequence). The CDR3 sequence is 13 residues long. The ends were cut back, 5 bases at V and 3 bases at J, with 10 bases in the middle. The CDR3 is CASSAQKKETQYF. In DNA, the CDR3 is TGTGCCAGTAGTGCCCAGAAGAAAGAGACCCAGTACTTC.

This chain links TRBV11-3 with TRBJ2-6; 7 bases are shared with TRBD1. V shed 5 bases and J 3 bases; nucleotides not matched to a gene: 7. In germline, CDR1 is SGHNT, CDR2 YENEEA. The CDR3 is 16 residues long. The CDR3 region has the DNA TGTGCCAGCAGCCAGGGGACAGCTGGTGGGGCCAACGTCCTGACTTTC. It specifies CASSQGTAGGANVLTF.

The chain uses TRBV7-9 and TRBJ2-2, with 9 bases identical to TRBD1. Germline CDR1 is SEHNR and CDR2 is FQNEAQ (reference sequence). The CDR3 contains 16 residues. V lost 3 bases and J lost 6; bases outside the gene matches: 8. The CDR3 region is CASSFPGQGVSGELFF. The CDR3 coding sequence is TGTGCCAGCAGCTTTCCGGGACAGGGCGTATCCGGGGAGCTGTTTTTT.

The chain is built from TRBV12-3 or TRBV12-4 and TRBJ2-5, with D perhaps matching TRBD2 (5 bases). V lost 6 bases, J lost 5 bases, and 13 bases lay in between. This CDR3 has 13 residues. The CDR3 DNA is TGTGCCAGCAGACTCGACCGAGGGGAGACCCAGTACTTC. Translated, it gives CASRLDRGETQYF.

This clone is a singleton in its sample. The CDR3 DNA reads TGTGCCATCAGTTACGAAGGACAGGGAGGTGGCTACACCTTC. Translating gives CAISYEGQGGGYTF. V gene TRBV10-3 combines with J gene TRBJ1-2, with 8 bases identical to TRBD1. The V segment lost 5 bases and the J segment 7 bases; nucleotides outside the gene matches: 9. Germline V CDR1 and CDR2: ENHRY, SYGVKD. The CDR3 has 14 amino acids.

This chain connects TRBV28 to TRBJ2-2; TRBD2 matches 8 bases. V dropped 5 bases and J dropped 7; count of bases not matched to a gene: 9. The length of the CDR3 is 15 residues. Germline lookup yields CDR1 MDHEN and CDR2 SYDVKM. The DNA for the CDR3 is TGTGCCAGCAGTCCCGGGGGGGGCGGTATCGGGGAGCTGTTTTTT. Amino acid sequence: CASSPGGGGIGELFF.

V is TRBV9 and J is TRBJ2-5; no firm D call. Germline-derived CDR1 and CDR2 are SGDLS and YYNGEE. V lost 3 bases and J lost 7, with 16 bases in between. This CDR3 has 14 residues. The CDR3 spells CASSAPLLPGTQYF. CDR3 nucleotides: TGTGCCAGCAGCGCCCCACTCCTCCCAGGGACCCAGTACTTC.

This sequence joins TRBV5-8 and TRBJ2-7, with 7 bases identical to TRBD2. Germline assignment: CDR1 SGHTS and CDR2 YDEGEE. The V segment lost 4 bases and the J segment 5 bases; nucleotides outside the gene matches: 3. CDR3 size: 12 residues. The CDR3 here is CASSGTIDEQYF. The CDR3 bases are TGTGCCAGCAGCGGGACTATCGACGAGCAGTACTTC.

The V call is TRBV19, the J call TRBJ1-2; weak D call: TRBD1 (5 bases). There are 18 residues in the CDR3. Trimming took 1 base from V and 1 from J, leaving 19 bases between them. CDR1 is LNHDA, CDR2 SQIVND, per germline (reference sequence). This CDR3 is CASSIAPRAQELNYGYTF. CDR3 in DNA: TGTGCCAGTAGTATAGCTCCCCGGGCACAGGAACTTAACTATGGCTACACCTTC.

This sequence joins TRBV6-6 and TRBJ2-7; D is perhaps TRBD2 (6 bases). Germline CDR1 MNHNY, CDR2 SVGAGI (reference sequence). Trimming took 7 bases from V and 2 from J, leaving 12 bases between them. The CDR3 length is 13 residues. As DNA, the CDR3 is TGTGCCAGCACGGTAGCGGAGACCTACGAGCAGTACTTC. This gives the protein CASTVAETYEQYF.

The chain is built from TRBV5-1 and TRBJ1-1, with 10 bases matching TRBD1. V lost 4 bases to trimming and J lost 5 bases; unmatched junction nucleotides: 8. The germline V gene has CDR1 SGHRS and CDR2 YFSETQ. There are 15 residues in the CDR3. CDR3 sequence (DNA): TGCGCCAGCAGCAGGGGACAGGGGCTAAGGACTGAAGCTTTCTTT. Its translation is CASSRGQGLRTEAFF.

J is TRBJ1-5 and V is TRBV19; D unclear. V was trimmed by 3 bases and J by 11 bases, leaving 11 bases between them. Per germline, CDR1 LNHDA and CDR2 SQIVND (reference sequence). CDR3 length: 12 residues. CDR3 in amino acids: CASSIGPRSQHF. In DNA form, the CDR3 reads TGTGCCAGTAGTATCGGTCCTAGGTCCCAGCATTTT.

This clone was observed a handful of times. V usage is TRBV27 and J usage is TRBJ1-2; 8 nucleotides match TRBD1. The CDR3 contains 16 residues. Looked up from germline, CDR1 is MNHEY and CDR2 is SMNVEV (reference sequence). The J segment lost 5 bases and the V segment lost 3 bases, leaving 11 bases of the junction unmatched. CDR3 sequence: CASSLTGAPSRYGYTF. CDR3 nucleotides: TGTGCCAGCAGTTTGACAGGGGCCCCTTCCAGGTATGGCTACACCTTC.

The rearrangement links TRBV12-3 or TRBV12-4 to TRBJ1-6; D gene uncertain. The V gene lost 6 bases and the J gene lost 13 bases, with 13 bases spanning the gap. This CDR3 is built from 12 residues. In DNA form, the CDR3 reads TGTGCCAGCAGCCCAACCGGGAATCCCCTCCACTTT. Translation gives CASSPTGNPLHF.

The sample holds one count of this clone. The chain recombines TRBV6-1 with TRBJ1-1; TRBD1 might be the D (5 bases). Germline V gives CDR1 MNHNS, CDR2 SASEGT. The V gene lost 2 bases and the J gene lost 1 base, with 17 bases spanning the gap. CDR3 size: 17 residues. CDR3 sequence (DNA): TGTGCCAGCAGTGAAATTGGCCAGGGTCGGGGGAACACTGAAGCTTTCTTT. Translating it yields CASSEIGQGRGNTEAFF.

The CDR3 region is CASSSGTGSNYGYTF. The CDR3 DNA sequence: TGTGCCAGCAGCTCCGGGACAGGGTCTAACTATGGCTACACCTTC. The chain couples TRBV5-6 to TRBJ1-2; TRBD1 matches 9 bases. Germline CDR1 and CDR2: SGHDT and YYEEEE. This CDR3 spans 15 amino acids. Trimming removed 3 bases from V and 0 bases from J; junction bases left unmatched: 3.